These 7 T cell receptor beta chains originate from one sample sequenced in a study of shared clonotypes between healthy human individuals. Profiled with immunoSEQ multiplex PCR; TCRdb holds only in-frame clones, not every one. This sample has millions of clones, with about 92% found just once. Material for sequencing was naive CD4+ T cells sorted from blood. The sample's subset: CD45RA+ positively selected. The receptor set was obtained from a man aged 18 to 30 in good health.

This chain connects TRBV30 to TRBJ2-3, with a weak D call TRBD2 (5 bases). V lost 1 base and J lost 2, with 10 bases in between. CDR1 is GTSNPN and CDR2 is SVGIG in the germline V gene (reference sequence). The CDR3 is 14 residues long. This CDR3 reads CAWSDGLPTDTQYF. The CDR3 bases are TGTGCCTGGAGTGATGGACTGCCCACAGATACGCAGTATTTT. The full variable domain, in which reference TRBV30 and TRBJ2-3 provide the parts outside the CDR3, is SQTIHQWPATLVQPVGSPLSLECTVEGTSNPNLYWYRQAAGRGLQLLFYSVGIGQISSEVPQNLSASRPQDRQFILSSKKLLLSDSGFYLCAWSDGLPTDTQYFGPGTRLTVL.

The count of this clone is one. The J gene is TRBJ1-2, the V gene TRBV5-4, with 7 bases that match TRBD1. Germline V CDR1 and CDR2: SGHNT, YYREEE (reference sequence). The CDR3 sequence is 15 residues long. Unmatched junction bases numbered 4, after V lost 2 bases and J lost 0 bases. This CDR3 is CASSLQGTPNYGYTF. DNA of the CDR3: TGTGCCAGCAGCTTACAGGGGACCCCTAACTATGGCTACACCTTC.

This clone showed up just a few times. The chain employs TRBV30 and TRBJ1-5; 7 bases agree with TRBD1. The CDR3 has 14 amino acids. Germline V gene lookup returns CDR1 GTSNPN and CDR2 SVGIG (reference sequence). The J segment lost 3 bases and the V segment lost 3 bases, leaving 5 bases of the junction unmatched. CDR3 DNA sequence: TGTGCCTGGAGCCAGGGGGAGTACAATCAGCCCCAGCATTTT. It is translated as CAWSQGEYNQPQHF.

This clone was seen only a few times. The J gene is TRBJ1-6, the V gene TRBV6-5; D unresolved. V dropped 11 bases and J dropped 0 bases, with 8 bases sitting between them. CDR1 and CDR2 from the germline V gene are MNHEY and SVGAGI. There are 13 residues in the CDR3. CDR3 nucleotide sequence: TGTGCCGTCGGGAGCTCCTATAATTCACCCCTCCACTTT. This translates into CAVGSSYNSPLHF.

The V and J genes are TRBV18 and TRBJ2-7, with TRBD2 matching 9 bases. Germline V gene sequence: CDR1 KGHSH, CDR2 LQKENI. The CDR3 contains 14 residues. V dropped 4 bases and J dropped 7; count of bases not matched to a gene: 8. This CDR3 reads CASSRGGGAEEQYF. The CDR3 DNA reads as TGTGCCAGCTCACGTGGCGGGGGGGCCGAGGAGCAGTACTTC.

In DNA form, the CDR3 reads TGTGCCAGCAGCTTGACAGGGGTCTATGGCTACACCTTC. Its protein is CASSLTGVYGYTF. The chain carries TRBV5-8 and TRBJ1-2; 7 bases fit TRBD1. Germline CDR1 is SGHTS and CDR2 is YDEGEE. After removal of 1 base from V and 4 bases from J, the junction contained 1 base not matched to a gene. The CDR3 sequence is 13 residues long.

This chain uses TRBV7-2 with TRBJ1-3; no reliable D call. CDR1 SGHTA and CDR2 FQGNSA come from the germline V gene. CDR3 length: 12 residues. The V gene lost 5 bases and the J gene lost 4 bases, with 6 bases spanning the gap. The CDR3 region is CASSLRGNTIYF. The CDR3 bases are TGTGCCAGCAGCCTCCGGGGAAACACCATATATTTT.